This T cell receptor (beta chain) was sequenced for a study of T cells in Graves' hyperthyroidism and ophthalmopathy. Study-level points and caveats: It was a median around 6 months before onset that the model predicted ophthalmopathy. Most expanded thyroid clonotypes above 0.001 also appeared in blood. Ophthalmopathy could be told apart from stable hyperthyroidism with a 13 V-J model.

Amplification of TCR beta CDR3 regions used RNA as the template. The HTBI set primed first-round TCR CDR3 RT-PCR. TCRdb fed the multiplex PCR reads into MiXCR, producing one record per CDR3 protein. This sample has about 400,000 distinct CDR3 sequences, with 11% to 15% found just once. CDR1 is MGHRA, CDR2 YSYEKL, per germline. The CDR3 has 17 residues. J was trimmed by 5 bases and V by 4 bases; bases with no gene match: 14. The sample holds a few counts of this clonotype. The antigen is unknown. The diagnoses drew upon clinical symptoms, serum thyroxine and TRAb, thyroid ultrasound and orbital computed tomography.

Sequencing was carried out using blood. The V call is TRBV4-1, the J call TRBJ2-5; 9 bases agree with TRBD2. The receptor's source is a man in his forties or fifties with Graves' ophthalmopathy. The CDR3 sequence is CASSLRGASGIGETQYF. For the CDR3, the DNA is TGCGCCAGCAGCCTCAGGGGGGCTAGCGGGATTGGGGAGACCCAGTACTTC.